This paragraph covers one T cell receptor beta chain sequence. The data were taken from a study of technical replicates of blood from several donors. The assay was immunoSEQ multiplex PCR, and TCRdb's table has in-frame clones only and misses some. The sample holds 70,000 to 85,000 clones, 92% seen once. The CDR3 loop spans 14 amino acids. V lost 7 bases and J lost 6; bases outside the gene matches: 9. From germline, CDR1 is SNHLY and CDR2 FYNNEI. The chain recombines TRBV2 with TRBJ1-1, with 9 positions matching TRBD1. The material sequenced was T cells isolated from PBMCs. The TCR originated in a human donor in good health. The CDR3 reads CASTGDREIPEAFF. The CDR3 DNA reads as TGTGCCAGCACAGGGGACAGGGAGATCCCTGAAGCTTTCTTT.